This entry lists 19 T cell receptor beta chains sequenced from one sample in a study of PD-1 blockade in classical Hodgkin lymphoma. Time point reported: newly diagnosed, previously untreated cHL patient sample. TCRdb's table, derived via immunoSEQ multiplex PCR, lists solely in-frame clones and lacks some. The sample has about 20,000 clones, 90% seen once. Sequencing was carried out using peripheral blood mononuclear cells (PBMCs). These receptor sequences come from a human donor with classical Hodgkin lymphoma.

The chain has TRBV30 and TRBJ2-3; 11 bases agree with TRBD2. Per the germline V gene, CDR1 is GTSNPN and CDR2 is SVGIG (reference sequence). The CDR3 contains 15 residues. Losses at the gene ends were 0 bases for V and 4 bases for J; bases not matched to a gene: 3. The CDR3 is CAWSVLAGEPDTQYF. The CDR3 nucleotides are TGTGCCTGGAGTGTACTAGCGGGAGAGCCAGATACGCAGTATTTT.

The rearrangement joins TRBV29-1 to TRBJ2-7; 9 bases are a match to TRBD2. V lost 4 bases, J lost 2 bases, and 9 bases stayed unmatched. The V gene's germline CDR1 is SQVTM and CDR2 ANQGSEA. This CDR3 has 15 residues. The chain's CDR3 is CSVAPRASGTYEQYF. DNA of the CDR3: TGCAGCGTTGCTCCGAGGGCTAGCGGGACCTACGAGCAGTACTTC.

In its sample, this clone was seen once. The CDR3 here is CASIGLAGENEQFF. In DNA, the CDR3 is TGTGCCAGCATCGGACTAGCGGGAGAAAATGAGCAGTTCTTC. V is TRBV6-6 and J is TRBJ2-1, with 13 nucleotides matching TRBD2. V gave up 7 bases and J gave up 7 bases; unmatched junction bases: 4. The CDR3 contains 14 residues. Germline V lookup: CDR1 MNHNY, CDR2 SVGAGI (reference sequence).

J is TRBJ1-1 and V is TRBV6-5; D is perhaps TRBD1 (5 bases). Germline V gives CDR1 MNHEY, CDR2 SVGAGI. CDR3 size: 15 residues. V was clipped by 2 bases and J by 4 bases, with 14 bases between them. CDR3 region: CASSYDLFGTTEAFF. CDR3 DNA: TGTGCCAGCAGTTACGACTTATTCGGGACCACTGAAGCTTTCTTT.

This clone has only one observation. The gene calls are TRBV2 and TRBJ1-2; 9 bases map to TRBD1. The V and J ends lost 8 bases and 6 bases, in that order; junction bases with no gene match: 1. Germline CDR1 SNHLY, CDR2 FYNNEI. This CDR3 is 11 amino acids long. CDR3 bases: TGTGCCAGCCGGACAGGGGATGGCTACACCTTC. It yields the protein CASRTGDGYTF.

The chain has TRBV10-1 and TRBJ2-7; no reliable D call. Germline V lookup: CDR1 WNHNN, CDR2 SYGVQD (reference sequence). The CDR3 sequence is 14 residues long. The V end lost 5 bases, the J end lost 4 bases, and 15 bases lay between the germline ends. The CDR3: CASSSDPVSYEQYF. CDR3 coding DNA: TGCGCCAGCAGTTCGGACCCCGTATCTTACGAGCAGTACTTC.

The gene calls are TRBV9 and TRBJ1-2; D gene uncertain. CDR1 SGDLS and CDR2 YYNGEE come from the germline V gene. The CDR3 consists of 14 residues. Trimming left V 3 bases short and J 5 bases short, with 14 bases between. CDR3 sequence reads: CASSAPERVYGYTF. CDR3 DNA: TGTGCCAGCAGCGCCCCCGAAAGGGTTTATGGCTACACCTTC.

This clone was picked up one time. The chain uses TRBV5-1 and TRBJ1-3; D remains ambiguous. The CDR3 covers 13 residues. CDR1 and CDR2 from the germline V gene are SGHRS and YFSETQ. V was pared by 4 bases and J by 8 bases, with 13 bases between. CDR3 loop: CASSPGDLDTIYF. The CDR3 DNA reads TGCGCCAGCAGCCCTGGGGATCTTGACACCATATATTTT.

The rearrangement links TRBV29-1 to TRBJ2-6; tentatively, D is TRBD1 (6 bases). The CDR3 consists of 14 residues. Germline V gene data show CDR1 as SQVTM and CDR2 as ANQGSEA. V was cut by 6 bases and J by 0 bases, with 9 bases left in between. The CDR3 here is CSVGQHSGANVLTF. CDR3 nucleotides: TGCAGCGTCGGACAGCACTCTGGGGCCAACGTCCTGACTTTC.

The chain couples TRBV6-1 to TRBJ1-3; no clear D. The CDR3 runs to 15 residues. V lost 0 bases and J 0 bases, leaving 6 bases between the germline ends. The germline gives CDR1 MNHNS, CDR2 SASEGT. The CDR3 region has the DNA TGTGCCAGCAGTGAAGCGTGGTTCTCTGGAAACACCATATATTTT. Translated, it gives CASSEAWFSGNTIYF.

The chain joins TRBV7-2 to TRBJ2-7; the D is unclear. CDR1 and CDR2 (germline): SGHTA, FQGNSA. The CDR3 consists of 13 residues. The ends were cut back, 0 bases at V and 4 bases at J, with 7 bases in the middle. The CDR3 DNA sequence: TGTGCCAGCAGCTTAGCGGAAGGTTACGAGCAGTACTTC. Translating it yields CASSLAEGYEQYF.

The chain combines TRBV2 with TRBJ1-5, with D unclear. V dropped 7 bases and J dropped 4 bases, with 20 bases sitting between them. Germline-derived CDR1 and CDR2 are SNHLY and FYNNEI. The CDR3 is 16 residues long. The CDR3: CASTEGSYPPNQPQHF. The CDR3 nucleotides are TGTGCCAGCACCGAAGGGTCTTACCCTCCGAATCAGCCCCAGCATTTT.

This clone was found once. V is TRBV27 and J is TRBJ2-1; D not certain. Germline CDR1 and CDR2: MNHEY and SMNVEV (reference sequence). The ends were cut back, 2 bases at V and 6 bases at J, with 8 bases in the middle. The CDR3 length is 13 residues. CDR3 sequence (DNA): TGTGCCAGCAGTTTAAGTACCCGCAATGAGCAGTTCTTC. It encodes CASSLSTRNEQFF.

Concerning this clone itself: Germline is not matched at one junction end, which may reflect a read error. This chain connects TRBV10-3 to TRBJ1-1; the match to TRBD1 covers 7 bases. Germline CDR1 is ENHRY and CDR2 is SYGVKD. This CDR3 comprises 14 residues. CDR3 sequence: CAITMGQGDTEAFF. DNA for the CDR3: TGTGCTATCACCATGGGGCAGGGGGACACTGAAGCTTTCTTT.

This clone occurred once. The genes are TRBV5-1 and TRBJ2-2, with D unresolved. CDR3 length equals 12 residues. Germline V gene sequence: CDR1 SGHRS, CDR2 YFSETQ. The V end lost 5 bases, the J end lost 6 bases, and 8 bases lay between the germline ends. CDR3 DNA: TGCGCCAGCAGGGACCGGGCCGGGGAGCTGTTTTTT. Translating it yields CASRDRAGELFF.

This clone was observed a single time. J is TRBJ2-1 and V is TRBV5-1, with 10 bases identical to TRBD2. With 7 bases clipped from V and 3 bases from J, the junction kept 7 bases outside the gene matches. This CDR3 region has 15 residues. Germline CDR1 and CDR2: SGHRS and YFSETQ. This chain's CDR3 is CASPTLAGDYNEQFF. The CDR3 nucleotides are TGCGCCAGCCCTACTCTAGCGGGAGACTACAATGAGCAGTTCTTC.

The chain combines TRBV6-1 with TRBJ2-5; D possibly corresponds to TRBD2 (6 bases). Germline values: CDR1 MNHNS, CDR2 SASEGT. Trimming shortened V by 5 bases and J by 4 bases, and 17 bases separated the two germline ends. The CDR3 has 15 residues. As DNA, the CDR3 is TGTGCCAGCAGTCTGGAGGGAGGTGGGGGAGAGACCCAGTACTTC. Translating gives CASSLEGGGGETQYF.

The chain links TRBV7-2 to TRBJ1-3; TRBD1 aligns across 8 bases. Per germline, CDR1 SGHTA and CDR2 FQGNSA. CDR3 length equals 16 residues. With V trimmed by 4 bases and J by 0 bases, 5 bases remained unmatched. This CDR3 reads CASSSHDRGSGNTIYF. The CDR3 DNA sequence: TGTGCCAGCAGCTCACATGACAGGGGCTCTGGAAACACCATATATTTT.

The chain has TRBV30 and TRBJ1-6, with TRBD1 as a possible D gene (5 bases). Germline CDR1 reads GTSNPN; CDR2 reads SVGIG (reference sequence). This CDR3 contains 13 residues. V was shortened by 4 bases and J by 1 base, with 5 bases between the two germline ends. In nucleotides, the CDR3 is TGTGCCTGGACAGGGTCCTATAATTCACCCCTCCACTTT. It encodes CAWTGSYNSPLHF. The full variable domain, its missing parts supplied by reference TRBV30 and TRBJ1-6, is SQTIHQWPATLVQPVGSPLSLECTVEGTSNPNLYWYRQAAGRGLQLLFYSVGIGQISSEVPQNLSASRPQDRQFILSSKKLLLSDSGFYLCAWTGSYNSPLHFGNGTRLTVT.